This is a list of T cell receptor beta chains from one sample in a study of T-cell reconstitution after alpha-beta-depleted transplantation in children. TCRdb itself ran the PCR reads through MiXCR, one entry per CDR3 protein. The table records 150,000 to 200,000 distinct CDR3 sequences, about 14% of them present only once. Here the sequenced sample was PBMCs from the stem cell graft donor, taken from the stem cell graft. These receptors were collected from a human donor who donated a stem cell graft to a child with acute lymphoblastic leukemia. The conserved cysteine and the conserved F or W are not part of the CDR3 here. Each record gives: J gene, V gene, CDR3 protein.

>TRBJ2-1|TRBV10-3
AISESTGGEGRKEQF
>TRBJ2-1|TRBV11-3
ASSRGQYNEQF
>TRBJ2-7|TRBV7-2
ASSLQRYSYEQY
>TRBJ2-1|TRBV24-1
ATRRGSEQF
>TRBJ2-1|TRBV20-1
SAEGFKLAGNNEQF
>TRBJ2-1|TRBV7-2
ASSSQGQGALSNEQF
>TRBJ2-3|TRBV5-5
ASSLDEPAGLPDTQY
>TRBJ2-2|TRBV11-3
ASSSGTSGADRELF
>TRBJ2-7|TRBV7-8
ASSNPSDYEQY
>TRBJ1-1|TRBV29-1
SVLTGFNTEAF
>TRBJ1-5|TRBV4-1
ASSQPLSHGNQPQH
>TRBJ2-3|TRBV11-2
ASSLSYAADTQY
>TRBJ2-5|TRBV28
ASSPQGERVQETQY
>TRBJ2-5|TRBV5-1
ASSLADEHQETQY
>TRBJ2-6|TRBV7-9
ASSPRGSGANGLT
>TRBJ2-3|TRBV10-3
AIGAAGIDTQY
>TRBJ2-5|TRBV20-1
SAGGLAGVNQETQY
>TRBJ2-1|TRBV6-1
ASRTSGTNEQF
>TRBJ2-3|TRBV5-1
ASSLDADTQY
>TRBJ1-1|TRBV10-3
AIKGMNTEAF
>TRBJ2-7|TRBV10-3
AISESNIREQY
>TRBJ1-5|TRBV27
ASSLWGSNQPQH
>TRBJ2-2|TRBV5-1
ASSLSLWGGELF
>TRBJ2-2|TRBV10-3
AIGDLMGGELF
>TRBJ2-1|TRBV29-1
SVEDEASGSANEQF
>TRBJ2-1|TRBV10-1
ASSESLGSYEQF
>TRBJ2-5|TRBV20-1
SARGPSSVQTQY
>TRBJ2-3|TRBV5-6
ASSFTGADTQY
>TRBJ1-2|TRBV20-1
SARDFRRQEGYT
>TRBJ2-7|TRBV20-1
SAANPGLAQNYEQY
>TRBJ2-1|TRBV7-7
ASSPGGRNNEQF
>TRBJ2-7|TRBV7-9
ASSPLYSEQY
>TRBJ1-2|TRBV20-1
SAARGSRGYT
>TRBJ2-1|TRBV25-1
ASSELAGNYNEQF
>TRBJ2-2|TRBV24-1
ATHSTTGELF
>TRBJ1-6|TRBV2
ASLRDAGTHSPLH
>TRBJ2-5|TRBV6-1
ASSEADREETQY
>TRBJ1-3|TRBV20-1
SASWTGAGNTIY
>TRBJ1-1|TRBV7-9
ASSLQGVNTEAF
>TRBJ1-1|TRBV20-1
SARPGGTEAF
>TRBJ2-4|TRBV20-1
SAKDLDIQY
>TRBJ1-2|TRBV29-1
SVEDLGIGYGYT
>TRBJ2-7|TRBV7-1
ASSSGLSCYEQY
>TRBJ2-2|TRBV30
AWIPLPGHGELF
>TRBJ2-7|TRBV20-1
SARAAGQYLDYEQY
>TRBJ1-5|TRBV7-2
ASSFRVGDQPQH
>TRBJ1-1|TRBV4-1
ASSQLLYTGGRSTEAF
>TRBJ2-1|TRBV3-1
ASCQDRLAGALYNEQF
>TRBJ2-1|TRBV5-6
ASSFFTIGDEQF
>TRBJ2-1|TRBV6-1
ASSALAGGPGEQF
>TRBJ2-3|TRBV12-3/TRBV12-4
ASGNRATQY
>TRBJ2-5|TRBV5-1
ASRVSAGEEETQY
>TRBJ2-1|TRBV5-1
ASSLPGRVYNEQF
>TRBJ2-1|TRBV20-1
SARVPENSYNEQF
>TRBJ1-1|TRBV12-3/TRBV12-4
ASSSGGRSTEAF
>TRBJ2-1|TRBV7-2
ASSAQGHEQF
>TRBJ2-5|TRBV12-3/TRBV12-4
ASSVQGGMQETQY
>TRBJ2-3|TRBV7-8
ASSPPLAGERTDTQY
>TRBJ2-6|TRBV27
ASNSQGAGANGLT
>TRBJ2-3|TRBV5-1
ASSLNPTTDTQY